This T cell receptor beta chain was sequenced during a study of molecular identifiers for immune sequencing clone quantification. General study results and limits: Barcode sharing among identical TCR molecules could make large clones appear smaller.

TCRdb reprocessed the PCR reads with MiXCR, giving one entry per CDR3 protein. The repertoire consists of fewer than 75,000 distinct CDR3 sequences, with around 17% occurring once and the leading ten covering 1.3% to 1.5%. Germline lookup yields CDR1 LNHNV and CDR2 YYDKDF (reference sequence). V was clipped by 5 bases and J by 6 bases, with 26 bases between them. This CDR3 contains 18 residues. The sample holds many counts of this clonotype. Its specificity is not known. This receptor was taken from a human donor in good health. Some libraries in this study had Jurkat cell RNA spiked in. The chain employs TRBV15 and TRBJ2-1, with a weak D call TRBD2 (5 bases). The sequenced sample was naive CD8+ T cells from blood, with Jurkat cell RNA spiked in. Subset in this sample: FACS-sorted CD8+CD4-CCR7+CD45RA+ naive T cells. CDR3 nucleotides: TGTGCCACCAGCCCCACGTGGGTGACCGGAGTCGGGATCAATGAGCAGTTCTTC. Its translation: CATSPTWVTGVGINEQFF.